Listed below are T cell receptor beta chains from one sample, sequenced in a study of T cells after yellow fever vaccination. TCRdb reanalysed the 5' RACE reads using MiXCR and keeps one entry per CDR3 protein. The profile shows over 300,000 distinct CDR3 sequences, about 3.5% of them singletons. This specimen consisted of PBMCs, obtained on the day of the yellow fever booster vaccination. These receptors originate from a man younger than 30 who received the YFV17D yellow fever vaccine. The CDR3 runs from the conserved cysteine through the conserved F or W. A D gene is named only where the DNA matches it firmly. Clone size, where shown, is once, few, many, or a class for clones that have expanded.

CDR3 DNA: TGTGCCAGCAGCGCACAGGGACTGGACAATGAGCAGTTCTTC; CDR3 protein: CASSAQGLDNEQFF; clone size: few; J gene: TRBJ2-1; D gene: NA; V gene: TRBV7-2
CDR3 DNA: TGCGCCAGCAGCTTGGCCCCAGGGGCCGGGGGAGGTGGCTACACCTTC; CDR3 protein: CASSLAPGAGGGGYTF; clone size: many; J gene: TRBJ1-2; D gene: NA; V gene: TRBV5-1
CDR3 DNA: TGCGCCAGCAGCTTGGCAACTAGCGGGGAAGAGCAGTTCTTC; CDR3 protein: CASSLATSGEEQFF; clone size: many; J gene: TRBJ2-1; D gene: TRBD2; V gene: TRBV5-1
CDR3 DNA: TGCAGTGCTAGAGATCCGACAGGGTGGGCTCAGCCCCAGCATTTT; CDR3 protein: CSARDPTGWAQPQHF; clone size: many; J gene: TRBJ1-5; D gene: TRBD1; V gene: TRBV20-1
CDR3 DNA: TGTGCCAGCTCAAGGCAGGGGGCGACAGATACGCAGTATTTT; CDR3 protein: CASSRQGATDTQYF; clone size: many; J gene: TRBJ2-3; D gene: TRBD1; V gene: TRBV18
CDR3 DNA: TGTGCCAGCAGTTACCTGACAGCAAACTATGGCTACACCTTC; CDR3 protein: CASSYLTANYGYTF; clone size: NA; J gene: TRBJ1-2; D gene: NA; V gene: TRBV2
CDR3 DNA: TGTGCCAGCAGCCAAGATGATATGAACACTGAAGCTTTCTTT; CDR3 protein: CASSQDDMNTEAFF; clone size: few; J gene: TRBJ1-1; D gene: NA; V gene: TRBV4-2
CDR3 DNA: TGTGCCAGCAGCGCTGGCCCCAATGGTTATAGCAATCAGCCCCAGCATTTT; CDR3 protein: CASSAGPNGYSNQPQHF; clone size: NA; J gene: TRBJ1-5; D gene: NA; V gene: TRBV9
CDR3 DNA: TGCAGTGCTAGAGATGGGCGGGGGGGACCAACCTACAATGAGCAGTTCTTC; CDR3 protein: CSARDGRGGPTYNEQFF; clone size: few; J gene: TRBJ2-1; D gene: TRBD2; V gene: TRBV20-1
CDR3 DNA: TGTGCTAGCAGCCGAACTGGGCGGGGACAGGGGCCACCGACCACCGGGGAGCTGTTTTTT; CDR3 protein: CASSRTGRGQGPPTTGELFF; clone size: many; J gene: TRBJ2-2; D gene: TRBD1; V gene: TRBV7-7
CDR3 DNA: TGTGCCACCAGCATAGGGGAAACAACTAATGAAAAACTGTTTTTT; CDR3 protein: CATSIGETTNEKLFF; clone size: many; J gene: TRBJ1-4; D gene: NA; V gene: TRBV15
CDR3 DNA: TGTGCCAGCATGGCGGGGGGAAACAATGAGCAGTTCTTC; CDR3 protein: CASMAGGNNEQFF; clone size: many; J gene: TRBJ2-1; D gene: TRBD2; V gene: TRBV6-6
CDR3 DNA: TGCAGCGTGGCTCCGGGACAGGGAACAGGCATGAATGGCTACACCTTC; CDR3 protein: CSVAPGQGTGMNGYTF; clone size: NA; J gene: TRBJ1-2; D gene: TRBD1; V gene: TRBV29-1
CDR3 DNA: TGTGCCAGCAGCTTAAGGGCGGGGGGTGCGGGGACTGCGCTATATTTT; CDR3 protein: CASSLRAGGAGTALYF; clone size: NA; J gene: TRBJ2-3; D gene: TRBD2; V gene: TRBV7-2
CDR3 DNA: TGTGCCAGCAGTCCCCGGGACATCGGACTGTTTTTT; CDR3 protein: CASSPRDIGLFF; clone size: many; J gene: TRBJ1-4; D gene: NA; V gene: TRBV28
CDR3 DNA: TGTGCCAGCAGCCATAACAGAAAGCAAGAGACCCAGTACTTC; CDR3 protein: CASSHNRKQETQYF; clone size: few; J gene: TRBJ2-5; D gene: NA; V gene: TRBV7-7
CDR3 DNA: TGTGCCATCAGTGATTTACAGCGGGGGGGAGATGAGCAGTTCTTC; CDR3 protein: CAISDLQRGGDEQFF; clone size: NA; J gene: TRBJ2-1; D gene: TRBD2; V gene: TRBV10-3
CDR3 DNA: TGTGCCATCAGTGGGTTGGACAATGAGCAGTTCTTC; CDR3 protein: CAISGLDNEQFF; clone size: NA; J gene: TRBJ2-1; D gene: NA; V gene: TRBV10-3
CDR3 DNA: TGTGCCAGCAGCTCCAGACAGGGAGCCAAAAACATTCAGTACTTC; CDR3 protein: CASSSRQGAKNIQYF; clone size: many; J gene: TRBJ2-4; D gene: TRBD1; V gene: TRBV7-2
CDR3 DNA: TGTGCCAGCCTATTTGGGCCAGGGGCCAACGTCCTGACTTTC; CDR3 protein: CASLFGPGANVLTF; clone size: many; J gene: TRBJ2-6; D gene: NA; V gene: TRBV5-4
CDR3 DNA: TGCAGTGCCAAAACGACAGGGGAACCCTACGAGCAGTACTTC; CDR3 protein: CSAKTTGEPYEQYF; clone size: NA; J gene: TRBJ2-7; D gene: TRBD1; V gene: TRBV20-1
CDR3 DNA: TGCGCCAGCAGCCAATACAGGGATTACGAGCAGTACTTC; CDR3 protein: CASSQYRDYEQYF; clone size: many; J gene: TRBJ2-7; D gene: NA; V gene: TRBV4-3
CDR3 DNA: TGTGCCACCAGCAGGCAGGCCGCAGGAGGCTACACCTTC; CDR3 protein: CATSRQAAGGYTF; clone size: many; J gene: TRBJ1-2; D gene: NA; V gene: TRBV15
CDR3 DNA: TGTGCCAGCAGCTTAGCGCGGACGGGACGAGAAAAACTGTTTTTT; CDR3 protein: CASSLARTGREKLFF; clone size: few; J gene: TRBJ1-4; D gene: NA; V gene: TRBV7-8
CDR3 DNA: TGTGCCAGCAGGGGCCGGACGGACCTTTTCAATGAGCAGTTCTTC; CDR3 protein: CASRGRTDLFNEQFF; clone size: NA; J gene: TRBJ2-1; D gene: NA; V gene: TRBV28
CDR3 DNA: TGTGCCAGCACCACAGGGTGGGCCGTGCAAGAGACCCAGTACTTC; CDR3 protein: CASTTGWAVQETQYF; clone size: few; J gene: TRBJ2-5; D gene: NA; V gene: TRBV7-8
CDR3 DNA: TGTGCCAGCAGGGGCAGGGTGGATGGTTGGGAGACCCAGTACTTC; CDR3 protein: CASRGRVDGWETQYF; clone size: few; J gene: TRBJ2-5; D gene: NA; V gene: TRBV6-5
CDR3 DNA: TGTGCCAGCAGCCAAGATCTCGCCCGGGAGCTGTTTTTT; CDR3 protein: CASSQDLARELFF; clone size: many; J gene: TRBJ2-2; D gene: NA; V gene: TRBV14
CDR3 DNA: TGTGCCAGCAGCTTAGTCGGTGGTGGGGTCTCTGGAAACACCATATATTTT; CDR3 protein: CASSLVGGGVSGNTIYF; clone size: NA; J gene: TRBJ1-3; D gene: NA; V gene: TRBV5-6
CDR3 DNA: TGTGCCAGTAGTATCGTCCCGAGTTCCTACGAGCAGTACTTC; CDR3 protein: CASSIVPSSYEQYF; clone size: NA; J gene: TRBJ2-7; D gene: NA; V gene: TRBV19
CDR3 DNA: TGCGCCAGCAGCCAAGGTGGGAACAATGAGCAGTTCTTC; CDR3 protein: CASSQGGNNEQFF; clone size: many; J gene: TRBJ2-1; D gene: NA; V gene: TRBV4-1
CDR3 DNA: TGTGCCAGCACTAGGACAGTAGGATACGAGCAGTACTTC; CDR3 protein: CASTRTVGYEQYF; clone size: many; J gene: TRBJ2-7; D gene: NA; V gene: TRBV2
CDR3 DNA: TGTGCCACCAGTATCTCGTTGACAGGGGAGATGAGGCAGTACTTC; CDR3 protein: CATSISLTGEMRQYF; clone size: few; J gene: TRBJ2-7; D gene: TRBD1; V gene: TRBV24-1
CDR3 DNA: TGTGCCAGTCGGACGGCAGCCAACACTGAAGCTTTCTTT; CDR3 protein: CASRTAANTEAFF; clone size: few; J gene: TRBJ1-1; D gene: NA; V gene: TRBV19
CDR3 DNA: TGTGCCAGCAGCTTACACCGCTGGAGCTCTGGAAACACCATATATTTT; CDR3 protein: CASSLHRWSSGNTIYF; clone size: few; J gene: TRBJ1-3; D gene: NA; V gene: TRBV11-2
CDR3 DNA: TGTGCCAGCAGCTTATTGCTCACAGATACGCAGTATTTT; CDR3 protein: CASSLLLTDTQYF; clone size: many; J gene: TRBJ2-3; D gene: NA; V gene: TRBV7-8
CDR3 DNA: TGTGCCAGCAGCCAAGTCAGAAACACTGAAGCTTTCTTT; CDR3 protein: CASSQVRNTEAFF; clone size: NA; J gene: TRBJ1-1; D gene: NA; V gene: TRBV3-1
CDR3 DNA: TGTGCCATCAGTGAGTCGGTAGGGGCGTTCACAGATACGCAGTATTTT; CDR3 protein: CAISESVGAFTDTQYF; clone size: few; J gene: TRBJ2-3; D gene: NA; V gene: TRBV10-3
CDR3 DNA: TGCAGCGTGGACAGGATGAACACCGGGGAGCTGTTTTTT; CDR3 protein: CSVDRMNTGELFF; clone size: many; J gene: TRBJ2-2; D gene: TRBD1; V gene: TRBV29-1
CDR3 DNA: TGCAGCGTTGAAGGTCGGGCGGGCGACCAAGAGACCCAGTACTTC; CDR3 protein: CSVEGRAGDQETQYF; clone size: few; J gene: TRBJ2-5; D gene: NA; V gene: TRBV29-1
CDR3 DNA: TGCGCCAGCAGCTTGGGGGCAGCAAACTCCTACGAGCAGTACTTC; CDR3 protein: CASSLGAANSYEQYF; clone size: many; J gene: TRBJ2-7; D gene: NA; V gene: TRBV5-1
CDR3 DNA: TGTGCCAGCAGTTTTCAGTATACTAGCACAGATACGCAGTATTTT; CDR3 protein: CASSFQYTSTDTQYF; clone size: few; J gene: TRBJ2-3; D gene: NA; V gene: TRBV12-3/TRBV12-4
CDR3 DNA: TGTGCCAGCAGCCAATACCCCCCCGGGGGGAACACCGGGGAGCTGTTTTTT; CDR3 protein: CASSQYPPGGNTGELFF; clone size: many; J gene: TRBJ2-2; D gene: NA; V gene: TRBV3-1
CDR3 DNA: TGTGCCAGCAGAGCCGGGACTAGTGGGACGGAGTTCTTC; CDR3 protein: CASRAGTSGTEFF; clone size: many; J gene: TRBJ2-1; D gene: TRBD2; V gene: TRBV2
CDR3 DNA: TGTGCCAGCAGACAGGGTCGGGAGACCCAGTACTTC; CDR3 protein: CASRQGRETQYF; clone size: NA; J gene: TRBJ2-5; D gene: NA; V gene: TRBV12-3/TRBV12-4
CDR3 DNA: TGTGCCAGCAGCGTAGGTTCCGCCTTTTACGAGCAGTACTTC; CDR3 protein: CASSVGSAFYEQYF; clone size: many; J gene: TRBJ2-7; D gene: NA; V gene: TRBV9
CDR3 DNA: TGTGCCAGAAGCTTGGCCCTAGCCGTCACAGATACGCAGTATTTT; CDR3 protein: CARSLALAVTDTQYF; clone size: many; J gene: TRBJ2-3; D gene: NA; V gene: TRBV7-9
CDR3 DNA: TGTGCCAGCAGCTTAAGAGGTGTCCAGCCCCAGCATTTT; CDR3 protein: CASSLRGVQPQHF; clone size: NA; J gene: TRBJ1-5; D gene: NA; V gene: TRBV7-2
CDR3 DNA: TGTGCCAGCAGGGACAGGGGGCAGTCAAGCTATGGCTACACCTTC; CDR3 protein: CASRDRGQSSYGYTF; clone size: many; J gene: TRBJ1-2; D gene: TRBD1; V gene: TRBV27
CDR3 DNA: TGCAGTGCTAGAGCCCAGGGAGTCCAAAATCAGCCCCAGCATTTT; CDR3 protein: CSARAQGVQNQPQHF; clone size: many; J gene: TRBJ1-5; D gene: NA; V gene: TRBV20-1
CDR3 DNA: TGCGCCAGCAGCCAGGACAGGGCGACCTACAATGAGCAGTTCTTC; CDR3 protein: CASSQDRATYNEQFF; clone size: many; J gene: TRBJ2-1; D gene: TRBD1; V gene: TRBV4-1
CDR3 DNA: TGCGCCAGCAGTCGGACAGGCACCGAGCAGTACTTC; CDR3 protein: CASSRTGTEQYF; clone size: many; J gene: TRBJ2-7; D gene: TRBD1; V gene: TRBV10-1
CDR3 DNA: TGTGCCAGCAGAGTCCGGGACGCAGATACGCAGTATTTT; CDR3 protein: CASRVRDADTQYF; clone size: few; J gene: TRBJ2-3; D gene: NA; V gene: TRBV7-2
CDR3 DNA: TGTGCCAGCAGCCGCGGCTACAGGGACCGTCTTAACTATGGCTACACCTTC; CDR3 protein: CASSRGYRDRLNYGYTF; clone size: NA; J gene: TRBJ1-2; D gene: NA; V gene: TRBV3-1
CDR3 DNA: TGCGCCAGCACCTTGACAGGGGGCACAGATACGCAGTATTTT; CDR3 protein: CASTLTGGTDTQYF; clone size: many; J gene: TRBJ2-3; D gene: TRBD1; V gene: TRBV5-1
CDR3 DNA: TGTGCCTGGAGTGTAGGATTAGCCCCAGATACGCAGTATTTT; CDR3 protein: CAWSVGLAPDTQYF; clone size: NA; J gene: TRBJ2-3; D gene: NA; V gene: TRBV30
CDR3 DNA: TGCGCCAGCAGCTTTCTAGGGACCAGGGTCTTC; CDR3 protein: CASSFLGTRVF; clone size: many; J gene: TRBJ2-1; D gene: NA; V gene: TRBV5-1